The T cell receptor (beta chain) described here comes from a study of T cell responses to AZD1222 COVID-19 vaccine. Of note for this clone: The antigen remains undetermined.

This table comes from immunoSEQ multiplex PCR, and its TCRdb copy is limited to in-frame clones, with some not included. The sample lists 150,000 to 250,000 clones, approximately 93% occurring once. Study-level results: Spike-specific TCR breadth rose after two AZD1222 doses, and depth rose as well.

The clonotype was recovered from an adult who received the AZD1222 COVID-19 vaccine. The material was peripheral blood, obtained 28 days after the second AZD1222 dose.

CDR3 sequence: CASSLLPGAANTEAFF. The CDR3 bases are TGTGCCAGCAGCTTGCTCCCGGGGGCGGCGAACACTGAAGCTTTCTTT. The genes are TRBV5-4 and TRBJ1-1, with a possible D match to TRBD1 (6 bases). CDR3 size: 16 residues. Trimming cost V 1 base and J 1 base, with 14 bases left between them. Per germline, CDR1 SGHNT and CDR2 YYREEE (reference sequence).